The 21 T cell receptor beta chains given below trace back to one sample, sequenced in a study of T cell responses to AZD1222 COVID-19 vaccine. Profiled with immunoSEQ multiplex PCR; TCRdb holds only in-frame clones, not every one. The table shows about 170,000 clones, with more than 90% occurring only once. The starting material was peripheral blood, obtained on day 0 of AZD1222 vaccination. The receptors stem from an adult in good health.

The chain joins TRBV24-1 to TRBJ2-3; 7 positions match TRBD1. The CDR3 loop spans 13 amino acids. Trimming cost V 9 bases and J 2 bases; bases outside gene matches: 4. CDR1 and CDR2 from the germline V gene are KGHDR and SFDVKD. CDR3 region: CATGDSFTDTQYF. The DNA of the CDR3 is TGTGCCACCGGGGACAGCTTCACAGATACGCAGTATTTT.

The chain couples TRBV3-1 (or the pseudogene TRBV3-2) to TRBJ2-2; TRBD2 might be the D (7 bases). Germline assignment: CDR1 LGHDT and CDR2 YNNKEL (reference sequence). The CDR3 is 15 residues long. V was shortened by 0 bases and J by 7 bases, with 12 bases between the two germline ends. This CDR3 is CASSQDGGANGELFF. The CDR3 region has the DNA TGTGCCAGCAGCCAAGATGGGGGGGCGAACGGGGAGCTGTTTTTT.

This sequence joins TRBV18 and TRBJ2-7; either TRBD1 or TRBD2 may supply D (5 bases each). Trimming removed 6 bases from V and 2 bases from J, with 11 bases in between. Germline CDR1 KGHSH, CDR2 LQKENI. CDR3 length: 13 residues. The CDR3 region has the DNA TGTGCCAGCTCTTGGGACGCAACCTACGAGCAGTACTTC. As protein: CASSWDATYEQYF.

The chain carries TRBV3-1 (or the pseudogene TRBV3-2) and TRBJ1-3; 9 bases map to TRBD1. CDR1 and CDR2 (germline): LGHDT, YNNKEL (reference sequence). This CDR3 spans 13 amino acids. The trim removed 4 bases at V and 8 bases at J, leaving 3 bases unmatched. CDR3 sequence: CASSLGQGHTIYF. CDR3 nucleotides: TGTGCCAGCAGCCTGGGACAGGGTCACACCATATATTTT.

The chain is built from TRBV20-1 and TRBJ2-1, with D perhaps matching TRBD2 (5 bases). V dropped 5 bases and J dropped 3 bases, with 5 bases sitting between them. The germline gives CDR1 DFQATT, CDR2 SNEGSKA (reference sequence). The CDR3 runs to 11 residues. CDR3 amino acids: CSADYYNEQFF. In nucleotides, the CDR3 is TGCAGTGCTGACTACTACAATGAGCAGTTCTTC.

The J gene is TRBJ1-6, the V gene TRBV7-8; D might be TRBD1 (6 bases). Germline loops: CDR1 SGHVS, CDR2 FQNEAQ. CDR3 length: 15 amino acids. Trimming took 2 bases from V and 7 from J, leaving 12 bases between them. The CDR3 DNA follows: TGTGCCAGCAGCTTAATTTCAGGGGCGAATTCACCCCTCCACTTT. Translating gives CASSLISGANSPLHF.

J is TRBJ2-5 and V is TRBV13, with 14 bases fitting TRBD2. This CDR3 has 18 residues. V shed 4 bases, J shed 2 bases, and the junction held 9 bases outside the gene matches. CDR1 and CDR2 (germline): PRHDT, FYEKMQ (reference sequence). Written as DNA, the CDR3 is TGTGCCAGCAGCTCCGGGACTAGCGGGGGCCGGGGGCAAGAGACCCAGTACTTC. As protein: CASSSGTSGGRGQETQYF.

The rearrangement uses TRBV7-9 and TRBJ2-7; 7 bases agree with TRBD1. V lost 0 bases to trimming and J lost 3 bases; unmatched junction nucleotides: 8. The CDR3 sequence is 16 residues long. Germline V gene data show CDR1 as SEHNR and CDR2 as FQNEAQ (reference sequence). The CDR3 sequence is CASSLAGGTVGYEQYF. CDR3 DNA sequence: TGTGCCAGCAGCTTAGCTGGTGGGACAGTCGGCTACGAGCAGTACTTC. The full variable domain, rest sourced from reference TRBV7-9 and TRBJ2-7, is DTGVSQNPRHKITKRGQNVTFRCDPISEHNRLYWYRQTLGQGPEFLTYFQNEAQLEKSRLLSDRFSAERPKGSFSTLEIQRTEQGDSAMYLCASSLAGGTVGYEQYFGPGTRLTVT.

This clone has a handful of counts. V usage is TRBV5-6 and J usage is TRBJ2-1; 11 nucleotides line up with TRBD2. The CDR3 runs to 18 residues. After removal of 4 bases from V and 0 bases from J, the junction contained 9 bases not matched to a gene. From germline, CDR1 is SGHDT and CDR2 YYEEEE. CDR3 in amino acids: CASSPTSGSSFSYNEQFF. CDR3 in DNA: TGTGCCAGCAGCCCCACTAGCGGGAGTTCCTTCTCCTACAATGAGCAGTTCTTC.

The V and J genes are TRBV7-3 and TRBJ2-1; D is perhaps TRBD2 (7 bases). The CDR3 is made up of 17 amino acids. Germline V lookup: CDR1 SGHTA, CDR2 FQGTGA. V lost 1 base and J 8 bases, leaving 21 bases between the germline ends. The CDR3 DNA reads as TGTGCCAGCAGCTTAAAGGGGGGGCCGACCTACTCGGATGAGCAGTTCTTC. Its translation is CASSLKGGPTYSDEQFF.

V usage is TRBV3-1 (or the pseudogene TRBV3-2) and J usage is TRBJ1-5; 7 bases agree with TRBD1. Germline V gene lookup returns CDR1 LGHDT and CDR2 YNNKEL (reference sequence). V gave up 4 bases and J gave up 0 bases; unmatched junction bases: 12. The CDR3 contains 18 residues. CDR3 in amino acids: CASSLSTGTGHSNQPQHF. The CDR3 coding sequence is TGTGCCAGCAGCCTATCGACAGGGACGGGCCATAGCAATCAGCCCCAGCATTTT.

The chain joins TRBV4-3 to TRBJ1-4; the D gene is possibly TRBD1 (6 bases). This CDR3 contains 15 residues. V was trimmed by 2 bases and J by 5 bases, leaving 12 bases between them. Germline CDR1 reads LGHNA; CDR2 reads YSLEER. CDR3 loop: CASSQRGESNEKLFF. The CDR3 region has the DNA TGCGCCAGCAGCCAAAGGGGGGAGTCCAATGAAAAACTGTTTTTT.

The chain employs TRBV11-3 and TRBJ2-1; no clear D. CDR3 size: 15 residues. V shed 5 bases and J shed 4 bases, with 15 bases lying between them. Germline V lookup: CDR1 SGHNT, CDR2 YENEEA. CDR3 in DNA: TGTGCCAGCAGCCAAGAGGATGGCCTATACAATGAGCAGTTCTTC. It is translated as CASSQEDGLYNEQFF. The full variable domain, completed using reference TRBV11-3 and TRBJ2-1, is EAGVVQSPRYKIIEKKQPVAFWCNPISGHNTLYWYLQNLGQGPELLIRYENEEAVDDSQLPKDRFSAERLKGVDSTLKIQPAELGDSAVYLCASSQEDGLYNEQFFGPGTRLTVL.

This rearrangement joins TRBV7-9 to TRBJ1-5, with 9 bases that match TRBD1. CDR3 length: 15 residues. Germline loops: CDR1 SEHNR, CDR2 FQNEAQ (reference sequence). V trimming: 5 bases; J trimming: 6 bases; junction bases outside the gene matches: 8. The CDR3 loop reads CASSAEQGAIQPQHF. CDR3 bases: TGTGCCAGCAGCGCCGAACAGGGGGCGATTCAGCCCCAGCATTTT.

V gene TRBV6-5 combines with J gene TRBJ2-1; 8 bases map to TRBD2. Trimming at V came to 5 bases and at J to 0 bases, leaving 3 bases not matched to a gene. From germline, CDR1 is MNHEY and CDR2 SVGAGI. This CDR3 has 15 residues. This CDR3 reads CASSRAGVSYNEQFF. Written as DNA, the CDR3 is TGTGCCAGCAGTAGAGCGGGAGTCTCCTACAATGAGCAGTTCTTC.

The chain is built from TRBV6-1 and TRBJ1-5; 7 bases are shared with TRBD1. Germline V gives CDR1 MNHNS, CDR2 SASEGT. V shed 2 bases, J shed 7 bases, and the junction held 5 bases outside the gene matches. CDR3 length: 14 residues. Written as DNA, the CDR3 is TGTGCCAGCAGTGAAATGAGGGGGCCCCAGCCCCAGCATTTT. This translates into CASSEMRGPQPQHF.

This sequence joins TRBV24-1 and TRBJ2-1; D gene ambiguous. The CDR3 contains 12 residues. Germline V gives CDR1 KGHDR, CDR2 SFDVKD. Trimming shortened V by 3 bases and J by 12 bases, and 11 bases separated the two germline ends. The CDR3 protein is CATSDPKVGQFF. CDR3 nucleotide sequence: TGTGCCACCAGTGATCCAAAAGTGGGGCAGTTCTTC.

V usage is TRBV28 and J usage is TRBJ2-7; 9 bases are a match to TRBD1. The CDR3 consists of 13 residues. The V gene end was trimmed by 11 bases and the J gene end by 3 bases; junction bases not matched to a gene: 8. The germline V gene has CDR1 MDHEN and CDR2 SYDVKM. CDR3 nucleotides: TGTGCCGCGAATTGGGGACAGGGCTACGAGCAGTACTTC. It encodes CAANWGQGYEQYF.

The V gene is TRBV7-9, the J gene TRBJ2-7, with D unclear. The germline CDR1 and CDR2 sequences are SEHNR and FQNEAQ (reference sequence). The V and J ends lost 5 bases and 6 bases respectively, with 8 bases between them. The CDR3 runs to 11 residues. In nucleotides, the CDR3 is TGTGCCAGCAGCCTTAGATTCGAGCAGTACTTC. Protein sequence: CASSLRFEQYF.

This clone came up once. The chain is built from TRBV5-4 and TRBJ1-1; D is uncertain. The V end lost 0 bases, the J end lost 7 bases, and 10 bases lay between the germline ends. Germline CDR1 reads SGHNT; CDR2 reads YYREEE (reference sequence). CDR3 length: 13 residues. The CDR3 DNA sequence: TGTGCCAGCAGCTTGGGGAGGTGGGATGAAGCTTTCTTT. This translates into CASSLGRWDEAFF.

The sample holds a few counts of this clone. J is TRBJ2-1 and V is TRBV30; tentatively, D is TRBD1 (6 bases). The germline CDR1 and CDR2 sequences are GTSNPN and SVGIG (reference sequence). Trimming cost V 2 bases and J 6 bases, with 8 bases left between them. The CDR3 spans 12 residues. The CDR3 reads CAWSRQVNEQFF. DNA for the CDR3: TGTGCCTGGAGTAGACAGGTCAATGAGCAGTTCTTC.